This is a list of T cell receptor beta chains from one sample in a study of T cell repertoires in cytomegalovirus infection. From the reads, TCRdb called clonotypes with MiXCR, one entry per CDR3 protein. The profile shows 900,000 to 950,000 distinct CDR3 sequences, 31% of them singletons. Antigens for these TCRs are unknown. This sample comprised cultured CD8+ T cells from PBMCs, obtained from culture after CMV antigen stimulation. These receptors all stem from a human donor in good health (CMV status not recorded). Some clones in this sample may be carry-over from other donors' samples. The CDR3 runs from the conserved cysteine through the conserved F or W. The D gene is left open where the match is weak. The size of a clone is reported for some rows only, either as once, few or many, or as a class for expanded clones.

V gene: TRBV19
D gene: TRBD1
clone size: NA
J gene: TRBJ1-1
CDR3 length: 16
CDR3 protein: CASSAQGQGARTEAFF
CDR3 DNA: TGTGCCAGTAGTGCCCAGGGACAGGGGGCGCGAACTGAAGCTTTCTTT

V gene: TRBV7-8
D gene: TRBD1
clone size: medium-sized
J gene: TRBJ2-7
CDR3 length: 13
CDR3 protein: CASSFPGQGPTFF
CDR3 DNA: TGTGCCAGCAGCTTTCCAGGACAGGGCCCAACCTTTTTC

V gene: TRBV15
D gene: TRBD2
clone size: NA
J gene: TRBJ2-1
CDR3 length: 15
CDR3 protein: CATSGSGSSYNEQFF
CDR3 DNA: TGTGCCACCAGCGGAAGCGGGAGCTCCTACAATGAGCAGTTCTTC

V gene: TRBV19
D gene: NA
clone size: few
J gene: TRBJ2-1
CDR3 length: 14
CDR3 protein: CASSIGPRANEQFF
CDR3 DNA: TGTGCCAGTAGTATAGGCCCCAGGGCCAATGAGCAGTTCTTC

V gene: TRBV6-1
D gene: TRBD1
clone size: few
J gene: TRBJ2-3
CDR3 length: 14
CDR3 protein: CASSPGQARDTQYF
CDR3 DNA: TGTGCCAGCAGTCCGGGACAGGCAAGGGATACGCAGTATTTT

V gene: TRBV7-2
D gene: NA
clone size: few
J gene: TRBJ2-7
CDR3 length: 13
CDR3 protein: CASGNDLAGEQYF
CDR3 DNA: TGTGCCAGCGGCAACGATTTGGCGGGTGAGCAGTACTTC

V gene: TRBV12-3/TRBV12-4
D gene: NA
clone size: many
J gene: TRBJ2-6
CDR3 length: 14
CDR3 protein: CASRVGSGANVLTF
CDR3 DNA: TGTGCCAGCAGAGTTGGCTCTGGGGCCAACGTCCTGACTTTC

V gene: TRBV6-1
D gene: TRBD2
clone size: many
J gene: TRBJ2-5
CDR3 length: 15
CDR3 protein: CASSSGTSLQETQYF
CDR3 DNA: TGTGCCAGCAGTTCCGGGACTAGCCTTCAAGAGACCCAGTACTTC

V gene: TRBV29-1
D gene: TRBD2
clone size: few
J gene: TRBJ2-1
CDR3 length: 15
CDR3 protein: CSVGGSGGRYNEQFF
CDR3 DNA: TGCAGCGTTGGGGGGAGCGGGGGCCGGTACAATGAGCAGTTCTTC

V gene: TRBV27
D gene: NA
clone size: few
J gene: TRBJ2-3
CDR3 length: 15
CDR3 protein: CASSFSRGSTDTQYF
CDR3 DNA: TGTGCCAGCAGTTTTTCCCGGGGTAGCACAGATACGCAGTATTTT

V gene: TRBV15
D gene: NA
clone size: few
J gene: TRBJ2-2
CDR3 length: 14
CDR3 protein: CATSRTGTTGELFF
CDR3 DNA: TGTGCCACCAGCAGAACAGGGACCACCGGGGAGCTGTTTTTT

V gene: TRBV6-8
D gene: NA
clone size: NA
J gene: TRBJ1-3
CDR3 length: 15
CDR3 protein: CASSYSSRTGNTIYF
CDR3 DNA: TGTGCCAGCAGTTACAGCTCGCGGACTGGAAACACCATATATTTT

V gene: TRBV9
D gene: TRBD2
clone size: NA
J gene: TRBJ2-2
CDR3 length: 16
CDR3 protein: CASSEGLAGVLGELFF
CDR3 DNA: TGTGCCAGCAGCGAGGGACTAGCGGGGGTGTTGGGGGAGCTGTTTTTT

V gene: TRBV9
D gene: NA
clone size: few
J gene: TRBJ2-4
CDR3 length: 18
CDR3 protein: CASSVGGHSSLAKNIQYF
CDR3 DNA: TGTGCCAGCAGCGTAGGGGGGCACAGCTCCCTAGCCAAAAACATTCAGTACTTC

V gene: TRBV6-1
D gene: NA
clone size: NA
J gene: TRBJ1-5
CDR3 length: 14
CDR3 protein: CASSEVAANQPQHF
CDR3 DNA: TGTGCCAGCAGTGAAGTGGCAGCTAATCAGCCCCAGCATTTT

V gene: TRBV7-8
D gene: NA
clone size: many
J gene: TRBJ2-2
CDR3 length: 13
CDR3 protein: CASSPHLSGELFF
CDR3 DNA: TGTGCCAGCAGCCCACATCTCTCTGGGGAGCTGTTTTTT

V gene: TRBV7-9
D gene: TRBD1
clone size: NA
J gene: TRBJ1-2
CDR3 length: 14
CDR3 protein: CASSREQGTYGYTF
CDR3 DNA: TGTGCCAGCAGCAGGGAACAGGGGACCTATGGCTACACCTTC

V gene: TRBV11-2
D gene: NA
clone size: NA
J gene: TRBJ1-1
CDR3 length: 14
CDR3 protein: CASSLGRGHTEAFF
CDR3 DNA: TGTGCCAGCAGCTTAGGTCGGGGGCACACTGAAGCTTTCTTT

V gene: TRBV23-1
D gene: TRBD1
clone size: NA
J gene: TRBJ2-1
CDR3 length: 20
CDR3 protein: CASSQGKGAPPVRSYNEQFF
CDR3 DNA: TGCGCCAGCAGTCAAGGGAAGGGGGCGCCCCCTGTCAGATCCTACAATGAGCAGTTCTTC

V gene: TRBV7-3
D gene: NA
clone size: NA
J gene: TRBJ2-3
CDR3 length: 13
CDR3 protein: CASSPSITDTQYF
CDR3 DNA: TGTGCCAGCAGCCCTTCTATCACAGATACGCAGTATTTT